The 10 T cell receptor beta chains below were found in one sample sequenced in a study of blood T cell repertoires in COVID-19. The method was immunoSEQ multiplex PCR; TCRdb's version includes in-frame clones alone and lacks a portion of them. Among some 300,000 clones listed, more than 85% were seen once. The source material was PBMCs or T cells enriched from blood (not recorded which). The receptors originated from a woman aged 25 to 39 who had been exposed to COVID-19.

The DNA for the CDR3 is TGTGCCACCAGTGATCAGCAACCGGGACAGGGGTCCTACAATGAGCAGTTCTTC. Its translation is CATSDQQPGQGSYNEQFF. This chain connects TRBV24-1 to TRBJ2-1, with 10 nucleotides matching TRBD1. From germline, CDR1 is KGHDR and CDR2 SFDVKD. Germline trimming cut 3 bases from V and 1 base from J; bases unmatched to any gene: 8. The CDR3 runs to 18 residues.

The V gene is TRBV7-9, the J gene TRBJ2-5; TRBD2 agrees at 7 bases. This CDR3 has 15 residues. Germline trimming cut 5 bases from V and 5 bases from J; bases unmatched to any gene: 11. Germline V lookup: CDR1 SEHNR, CDR2 FQNEAQ (reference sequence). CDR3 DNA sequence: TGTGCCAGCAGCGCGGGGACTACCCCTGAGGAGACCCAGTACTTC. It is translated as CASSAGTTPEETQYF.

The chain couples TRBV6-5 to TRBJ2-3; TRBD1 agrees at 7 bases. Germline CDR1 reads MNHEY; CDR2 reads SVGAGI. V shed 4 bases and J 0 bases; nucleotides not matched to a gene: 4. The length of the CDR3 is 15 residues. The CDR3: CASSSTGSSTDTQYF. The CDR3 DNA reads as TGTGCCAGCAGTTCGACAGGGTCCAGCACAGATACGCAGTATTTT.

The chain links TRBV9 to TRBJ2-3; D not certain. The CDR3 runs to 13 residues. Germline assignment: CDR1 SGDLS and CDR2 YYNGEE. Trimming stripped 3 bases from V and 2 bases from J, with 7 bases between. CDR3 DNA: TGTGCCAGCAGCGACCAGGACACAGATACGCAGTATTTT. Its translation: CASSDQDTDTQYF. The full variable domain, rest sourced from reference TRBV9 and TRBJ2-3, is DSGVTQTPKHLITATGQRVTLRCSPRSGDLSVYWYQQSLDQGLQFLIQYYNGEERAKGNILERFSAQQFPDLHSELNLSSLELGDSALYFCASSDQDTDTQYFGPGTRLTVL.

J is TRBJ1-5 and V is TRBV29-1, with 7 bases aligning to TRBD1. The germline gives CDR1 SQVTM, CDR2 ANQGSEA. This CDR3 has 13 residues. The J segment lost 7 bases and the V segment lost 5 bases, leaving 8 bases of the junction unmatched. The CDR3 loop reads CSVLTGDEQPQHF. Written as DNA, the CDR3 is TGCAGCGTTCTAACAGGGGATGAGCAGCCCCAGCATTTT.

The V and J genes are TRBV4-1 and TRBJ1-6, with no clear D. CDR1 is MGHRA and CDR2 is YSYEKL in the germline V gene. V was cut by 4 bases and J by 7 bases, with 14 bases left in between. The CDR3 contains 15 residues. CDR3 in DNA: TGCGCCAGCAGCCCAGAAAGTGGCGGGAATTCACCCCTCCACTTT. Encoded protein: CASSPESGGNSPLHF.

This chain joins TRBV7-9 and TRBJ1-3, with 8 nucleotides matching TRBD1. V was pared by 2 bases and J by 3 bases, with 3 bases of the junction left unmatched. The germline CDR1 and CDR2 sequences are SEHNR and FQNEAQ (reference sequence). The CDR3 runs 15 residues. CDR3 in amino acids: CASSLPRGLGNTIYF. The CDR3 nucleotides are TGTGCCAGCAGCTTACCCAGGGGGCTTGGAAACACCATATATTTT.

The rearrangement uses TRBV4-1 and TRBJ2-2; 8 bases align to TRBD2. J gave up 6 bases and V 4 bases, and 13 bases lay outside the gene matches. Germline-derived CDR1 and CDR2 are MGHRA and YSYEKL. The CDR3 consists of 17 residues. CDR3 protein: CASSLRLASGYAGELFF. Here the CDR3 DNA reads TGCGCCAGCAGCCTTCGGTTGGCTAGCGGGTACGCCGGGGAGCTGTTTTTT.

This chain uses TRBV10-3 with TRBJ1-5; 7 positions match TRBD1. Germline V gene data show CDR1 as ENHRY and CDR2 as SYGVKD. The ends lost 3 bases at V and 2 bases at J; junction bases unmatched: 4. This CDR3 has 15 residues. In DNA, the CDR3 is TGTGCCATCAGTGATCACAGGGGAGGCAATCAGCCCCAGCATTTT. Residues: CAISDHRGGNQPQHF.

V usage is TRBV15 and J usage is TRBJ2-2; D not resolved. The CDR3 totals 13 residues. The ends were cut back, 1 base at V and 4 bases at J, with 4 bases in the middle. Germline CDR1 is LNHNV and CDR2 is YYDKDF (reference sequence). CDR3 nucleotide sequence: TGTGCCACCAGCAGAGTCATCACCGGGGAGCTGTTTTTT. Its translation is CATSRVITGELFF. The full variable domain, in which reference TRBV15 and TRBJ2-2 provide the parts outside the CDR3, is DAMVIQNPRYQVTQFGKPVTLSCSQTLNHNVMYWYQQKSSQAPKLLFHYYDKDFNNEADTPDNFQSRRPNTSFCFLDIRSPGLGDTAMYLCATSRVITGELFFGEGSRLTVL.